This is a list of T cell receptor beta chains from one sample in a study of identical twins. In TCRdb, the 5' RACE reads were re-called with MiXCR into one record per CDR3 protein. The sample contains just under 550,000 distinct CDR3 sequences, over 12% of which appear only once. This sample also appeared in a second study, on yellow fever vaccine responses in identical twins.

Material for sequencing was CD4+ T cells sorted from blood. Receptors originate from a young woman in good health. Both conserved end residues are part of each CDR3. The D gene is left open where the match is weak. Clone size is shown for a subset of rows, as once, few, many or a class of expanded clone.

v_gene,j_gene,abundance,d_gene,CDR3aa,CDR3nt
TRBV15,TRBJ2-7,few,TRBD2,CATSSLAGGFYEQYF,TGTGCCACCAGCAGCCTAGCGGGAGGGTTCTACGAGCAGTACTTC
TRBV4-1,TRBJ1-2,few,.,CASSQDGGEAANYGYTF,TGCGCCAGCAGCCAAGATGGGGGCGAAGCTGCTAACTATGGCTACACCTTC
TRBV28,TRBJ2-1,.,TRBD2,CASSGGTSGGFGEQFF,TGTGCCAGCAGTGGGGGGACTAGCGGGGGATTCGGTGAGCAGTTCTTC
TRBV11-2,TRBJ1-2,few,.,CASSFSEGSVGYTF,TGTGCCAGCAGCTTTTCCGAGGGTTCTGTCGGCTACACCTTC
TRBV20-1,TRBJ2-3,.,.,CSARRWVRDTQYF,TGCAGTGCTCGCCGTTGGGTAAGAGATACGCAGTATTTT
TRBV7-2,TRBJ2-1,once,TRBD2,CASSPSGDYNEQFF,TGTGCCAGCAGCCCCAGCGGGGACTACAATGAGCAGTTCTTC
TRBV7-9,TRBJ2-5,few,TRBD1,CASSPGQGVTQYF,TGTGCCAGCAGCCCGGGACAGGGAGTGACCCAGTACTTC
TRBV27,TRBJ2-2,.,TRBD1,CASSFRTGVWAGELFF,TGTGCCAGCAGTTTCCGGACAGGGGTTTGGGCCGGGGAGCTGTTTTTT
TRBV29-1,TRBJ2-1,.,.,CSVDEGWNEQFF,TGCAGCGTTGATGAGGGTTGGAATGAGCAGTTCTTC
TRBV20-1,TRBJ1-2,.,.,CSASEFVRSGYTF,TGCAGTGCTAGTGAGTTTGTCAGGAGTGGCTACACCTTC
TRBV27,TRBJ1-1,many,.,CASSLGQTNTEAFF,TGTGCCAGCAGTTTAGGGCAGACTAACACTGAAGCTTTCTTT
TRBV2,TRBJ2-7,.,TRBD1,CASSEVWGQGNEQYF,TGTGCCAGCAGTGAAGTTTGGGGACAGGGGAACGAGCAGTACTTC
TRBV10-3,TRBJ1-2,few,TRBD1,CAISDPSGGYGYTF,TGTGCCATCAGTGATCCCTCAGGGGGCTATGGCTACACCTTC
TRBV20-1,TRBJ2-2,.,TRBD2,CCARDPRTSGSSSTGELFF,TGCTGTGCTAGAGATCCCCGGACTAGCGGGAGCTCGTCCACCGGGGAGCTGTTTTTT
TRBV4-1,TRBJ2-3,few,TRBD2,CASSQGLAGVGTDTQYF,TGCGCCAGCAGCCAAGGTTTGGCGGGAGTAGGTACAGATACGCAGTATTTT
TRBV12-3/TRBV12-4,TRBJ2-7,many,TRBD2,CASSLGAGGAYEQYF,TGTGCCAGCAGTTTAGGAGCGGGAGGGGCCTACGAGCAGTACTTC
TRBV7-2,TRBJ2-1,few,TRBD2,CASRKPGLAGPNEQFF,TGTGCCAGCAGGAAACCGGGACTAGCGGGGCCTAATGAGCAGTTCTTC
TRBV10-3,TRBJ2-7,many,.,CAISEEGYEQYF,TGTGCCATCAGTGAGGAGGGCTACGAGCAGTACTTC
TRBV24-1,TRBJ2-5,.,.,CATSDPQETQYF,TGTGCCACCAGTGATCCACAGGAGACCCAGTACTTC
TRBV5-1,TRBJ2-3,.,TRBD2,CASSSQRERGTDTQYF,TGCGCCAGCAGCTCCCAGCGGGAGAGGGGGACAGATACGCAGTATTTT